Each of the 17 T cell receptor beta chains below was sequenced from the same sample in a study of response to subunit inactivated influenza vaccine. MiXCR was run by TCRdb on the RT-PCR reads, yielding one entry per CDR3 protein. The sample shows fewer than 600,000 distinct CDR3 sequences, approximately 6.9% of them seen only once. Sequences were derived from PBMCs from blood, sampled around 25 months after vaccination. The receptors here all came from a man aged 45-69 years who received an inactivated influenza vaccine.

V usage is TRBV4-3 and J usage is TRBJ2-5, with D perhaps TRBD1 (6 bases). This CDR3 has 17 amino acids. Germline V lookup: CDR1 LGHNA, CDR2 YSLEER. Trimming pared 1 base from V and 4 bases from J, leaving 19 bases between. CDR3 sequence (DNA): TGCGCCAGCAGCCAAGGGACAGCAATCCCAAGTACAGAGACCCAGTACTTC. Amino acid sequence: CASSQGTAIPSTETQYF.

The chain uses TRBV5-6 and TRBJ2-7; unclear D gene. This CDR3 region has 15 residues. The V end lost 0 bases, the J end lost 6 bases, and 16 bases lay between the germline ends. Per the germline V gene, CDR1 is SGHDT and CDR2 is YYEEEE. The CDR3 nucleotides read TGTGCCAGCAGCTTGGTGGCCCAAAGAAGGAGCGAGCAGTACTTC. As protein: CASSLVAQRRSEQYF.

The chain is built from TRBV21-1 and TRBJ1-1; the table's D call, TRBD1, has no DNA check behind it. TRBV21-1 represents a pseudogene. The CDR3 runs 10 residues. The CDR3 coding sequence is TGTCAGGGCATGAACACTGAAGCTTTCTTT. Translating it yields CQGMNTEAFF.

This clonotype appeared many times. The chain's CDR3 is CASSYSNRGAYNEQFF. CDR3 nucleotide sequence: TGTGCCAGCAGTTACTCGAACAGGGGGGCGTACAATGAGCAGTTCTTC. This chain connects TRBV6-5 to TRBJ2-1, with 8 bases aligning to TRBD1. Trimming removed 0 bases from V and 4 bases from J; junction bases left unmatched: 5. This CDR3 has 16 residues. Germline lookup yields CDR1 MNHEY and CDR2 SVGAGI.

This sequence joins TRBV28 and TRBJ2-3; the D gene is possibly TRBD2 (6 bases). Germline V gene sequence: CDR1 MDHEN, CDR2 SYDVKM. The CDR3 extends over 16 amino acids. Trimming removed 1 base at V and 3 bases at J, with 14 bases between. This CDR3 reads CASSLSGGPKTDTQYF. The CDR3 bases are TGTGCCAGCAGTTTATCTGGAGGGCCAAAAACAGATACGCAGTATTTT.

The sample holds a few counts of this clonotype. The J gene is TRBJ1-1, the V gene TRBV20-1; TRBD1 might be the D (5 bases). V lost 3 bases, J lost 1 base, and 12 bases lay in between. The CDR3 loop spans 14 amino acids. Looked up from germline, CDR1 is DFQATT and CDR2 is SNEGSKA (reference sequence). For the CDR3, the DNA is TGCAGTGCTAGGGGGCTTCAGAAGAACACTGAAGCTTTCTTT. It is translated as CSARGLQKNTEAFF.

This clonotype was seen more than once but under ten times. The V gene is TRBV6-6, the J gene TRBJ1-2; D gene ambiguous. The CDR3 length is 11 residues. Germline V gene lookup returns CDR1 MNHNY and CDR2 SVGAGI (reference sequence). The germline V and J ends were trimmed by 2 bases and 7 bases, with 5 bases remaining between them. The CDR3 loop is CASSYGLGYTF. The CDR3 nucleotides read TGTGCCAGCAGTTACGGGCTTGGCTACACCTTC.

This clonotype showed up many times. The CDR3 reads CASSQGLQNVLTF. In DNA form, the CDR3 reads TGTGCCAGCAGCCAAGGACTCCAGAACGTCCTGACTTTC. This rearrangement joins TRBV4-2 to TRBJ2-6, with no clear D. This CDR3 region has 13 residues. Trimming left V 1 base short and J 10 bases short, with 8 bases between. Germline V gene lookup returns CDR1 LGHNA and CDR2 YNFKEQ.

The chain joins TRBV19 to TRBJ2-2; TRBD2 matches at 7 bases. V was pared by 3 bases and J by 5 bases, with 6 bases of the junction left unmatched. Per germline, CDR1 LNHDA and CDR2 SQIVND (reference sequence). The CDR3 has 15 amino acids. CDR3 sequence: CASSIRDYRTGELFF. Written as DNA, the CDR3 is TGTGCCAGTAGTATCAGGGACTATCGAACCGGGGAGCTGTTTTTT.

This clonotype was counted many times. CDR3 sequence (DNA): TGTGCCAGCAGTTTCGGCGGAGGGGAATACAATGAGCAGTTCTTC. It encodes CASSFGGGEYNEQFF. This chain connects TRBV12-3 or TRBV12-4 to TRBJ2-1; tentatively, D is TRBD2 (6 bases). The CDR3 consists of 15 residues. V was clipped by 3 bases and J by 4 bases, with 13 bases between them.

The J gene is TRBJ1-5, the V gene TRBV7-2; 7 bases match TRBD1. V lost 1 base and J lost 8; bases outside the gene matches: 2. CDR1 and CDR2 from the germline V gene are SGHTA and FQGNSA. The CDR3 is made up of 13 amino acids. CDR3 sequence: CASSLGGGKPQHF. CDR3 DNA: TGTGCCAGCAGCTTAGGAGGGGGCAAGCCCCAGCATTTT.

This clonotype came up many times. The gene calls are TRBV5-1 and TRBJ2-5, with D possibly matching TRBD1 (5 bases). CDR1 is SGHRS, CDR2 YFSETQ, per germline. The V gene lost 4 bases and the J gene lost 3 bases, with 19 bases spanning the gap. The CDR3 consists of 16 residues. This chain's CDR3 is CASSGTLGDGEETQYF. DNA for the CDR3: TGCGCCAGCAGCGGAACTTTAGGGGATGGGGAAGAGACCCAGTACTTC.

J is TRBJ2-3 and V is TRBV25-1; TRBD2 aligns across 7 bases. Losses at the gene ends were 1 base for V and 2 bases for J; bases not matched to a gene: 6. Germline CDR1 MGHDK, CDR2 SYGVNS. The CDR3 has 16 amino acids. In DNA, the CDR3 is TGTGCCAGCAGTGAATGGAACGCGGGAGTCACAGATACGCAGTATTTT. This encodes CASSEWNAGVTDTQYF. The full variable domain, in which reference TRBV25-1 and TRBJ2-3 provide the parts outside the CDR3, is EADIYQTPRYLVIGTGKKITLECSQTMGHDKMYWYQQDPGMELHLIHYSYGVNSTEKGDLSSESTVSRIRTEHFPLTLESARPSHTSQYLCASSEWNAGVTDTQYFGPGTRLTVL.

The V gene is TRBV5-1, the J gene TRBJ2-7; D ambiguous. The CDR3 contains 14 residues. Germline loops: CDR1 SGHRS, CDR2 YFSETQ. The V and J ends lost 2 bases and 4 bases respectively, with 13 bases between them. CDR3 coding DNA: TGCGCCAGCAGCTTCGGTACCGCCGAGTACGAGCAGTACTTC. Its protein is CASSFGTAEYEQYF.

This clonotype has only a few counts. This may be a read error, as it is one base from a much larger clone. The chain's CDR3 is CASSYTISTDTQYF. CDR3 sequence (DNA): TGTGCCAGCAGTTACACTATAAGCACAGATACGCAGTATTTT. The V call is TRBV6-5, the J call TRBJ2-3, with D unclear. This CDR3 contains 14 residues. Germline CDR1 MNHEY, CDR2 SVGAGI. V was shortened by 2 bases and J by 0 bases, with 6 bases between the two germline ends.

The rearrangement links TRBV5-6 to TRBJ2-1; D is unclear. The germline V and J ends were trimmed by 1 base and 8 bases, with 16 bases remaining between them. The CDR3 loop spans 15 amino acids. The germline CDR1 and CDR2 sequences are SGHDT and YYEEEE. DNA for the CDR3: TGTGCCAGCAGCTTGATCGGTCCCCGGGTCTATGAGCAGTTCTTC. Translating gives CASSLIGPRVYEQFF.

This clonotype was seen a few times. The V and J genes are TRBV20-1 and TRBJ2-4; a weak D match, TRBD2 (5 bases). Between the trimmed V and J ends, which lost 3 bases and 8 bases, there was a span of 17 bases. Germline CDR1 and CDR2: DFQATT and SNEGSKA (reference sequence). The CDR3 is 14 residues long. CDR3 protein: CSASPVTRVDIQYF. The CDR3 region has the DNA TGCAGTGCTAGCCCGGTTACGAGGGTGGACATTCAGTACTTC.